The next 25 T cell receptor beta chains were all read from a single sample in a study of T cells expressing NK-cell markers. TCRdb re-called the 5' RACE reads and gives one entry per CDR3 protein, without DNA. The table for this sample gives some 300,000 distinct CDR3 sequences. The sequenced material came from blood T cells: a sorted CD56 or NKG2C T cell subset, CD4+ or CD8+ T cells, or bulk PBMC T cells (not recorded which). Receptors were obtained from a man aged 18 to 35 in good health.

This rearrangement joins TRBV7-9 to TRBJ2-5; TCRdb returns TRBD1, unconfirmable since there is no DNA. This CDR3 has 15 residues. The germline gives CDR1 SEHNR, CDR2 FQNEAQ (reference sequence). The CDR3 here is CASSLSTGSQETQYF. Looking up the rest from reference TRBV7-9 and TRBJ2-5 gives the full variable domain: DTGVSQNPRHKITKRGQNVTFRCDPISEHNRLYWYRQTLGQGPEFLTYFQNEAQLEKSRLLSDRFSAERPKGSFSTLEIQRTEQGDSAMYLCASSLSTGSQETQYFGPGTRLLVL.

The J gene is TRBJ2-3, the V gene TRBV4-1; TCRdb gives TRBD1 as the D gene, but with no DNA this cannot be confirmed. CDR1 and CDR2 from the germline V gene are MGHRA and YSYEKL. This CDR3 has 13 amino acids. The CDR3 is CASSQDRDGTQYF.

V and J are TRBV20-1 and TRBJ2-5; with no DNA, the TCRdb D assignment of TRBD1 cannot be verified. There are 14 residues in the CDR3. In germline, CDR1 is DFQATT, CDR2 SNEGSKA (reference sequence). CDR3 protein: CSKPIPGPEGIQYF.

This chain connects TRBV9 to TRBJ2-1; TCRdb lists TRBD2, though no DNA is available to test this call. The germline CDR1 and CDR2 sequences are SGDLS and YYNGEE. The CDR3 runs to 14 residues. The chain's CDR3 is CASSVGREIDEQFF.

The rearrangement uses TRBV5-5 and TRBJ1-5. This CDR3 is built from 13 residues. Germline values: CDR1 SGHKS, CDR2 YYEKEE (reference sequence). Here the CDR3 reads CASSLDWVQPQHF.

This chain connects TRBV10-1 to TRBJ2-1; TCRdb's D gene call, TRBD2, goes unchecked for lack of DNA. Per germline, CDR1 WNHNN and CDR2 SYGVQD (reference sequence). The CDR3 is 15 residues long. This chain's CDR3 is CASSESAPEGNEQFF.

The CDR3 loop reads CASSISRFQFF. The chain carries TRBV19 and TRBJ2-1. The CDR3 totals 11 residues. Germline CDR1 LNHDA, CDR2 SQIVND (reference sequence).

The gene calls are TRBV12-3 or TRBV12-4 and TRBJ2-3; TCRdb selects TRBD2, and the lack of DNA leaves this call unchecked. The length of the CDR3 is 13 residues. CDR3 protein: CASRGPPRGPGYF.

The CDR3 reads CASSLGRDTDTQYF. This chain uses TRBV7-7 with TRBJ2-3; the TRBD1 assignment by TCRdb is unverifiable without DNA. The CDR3 length is 14 residues. Germline CDR1 is SSHAT and CDR2 is FNYEAQ (reference sequence). Full variable domain (remainder filled in from reference TRBV7-7 and TRBJ2-3): GAGVSQSPRYKVTKRGQDVTLRCDPISSHATLYWYQQALGQGPEFLTYFNYEAQPDKSGLPSDRFSAERPEGSISTLTIQRTEQRDSAMYRCASSLGRDTDTQYFGPGTRLTVL.

The genes are TRBV10-3 and TRBJ2-1. CDR3 length: 13 amino acids. The germline V gene encodes CDR1 ENHRY and CDR2 SYGVKD. This CDR3 is CAISDGVVSEQFF.

The rearrangement uses TRBV29-1 and TRBJ2-3. This CDR3 comprises 13 residues. CDR1 SQVTM and CDR2 ANQGSEA come from the germline V gene. The CDR3 region is CSGAGRVTDTQYF.

V and J are TRBV9 and TRBJ2-5; TCRdb reports TRBD1, a call that lacks DNA to check it against. The CDR3 runs to 13 residues. CDR1 and CDR2 (germline): SGDLS, YYNGEE. This chain's CDR3 is CASSPTVKETQYF.

The chain uses TRBV3-1 and TRBJ2-1; TCRdb lists TRBD2, though no DNA is available to test this call. CDR3 length: 17 amino acids. Germline V CDR1 and CDR2: LGHDT, YNNKEL (reference sequence). The CDR3 protein is CASSQDATSGIYNEQFF.

The chain combines TRBV29-1 with TRBJ2-2; without DNA, the TCRdb call of TRBD1 cannot be checked. The germline gives CDR1 SQVTM, CDR2 ANQGSEA. The CDR3 has 14 amino acids. The CDR3 sequence: CSGRTGTNTGELFF.

This sequence joins TRBV20-1 and TRBJ2-5. CDR1 DFQATT and CDR2 SNEGSKA come from the germline V gene (reference sequence). CDR3 length: 14 residues. CDR3: CSARLIQAHETQYF.

The chain combines TRBV20-1 with TRBJ2-1; the D call from TCRdb, TRBD2, cannot be confirmed without DNA. CDR3 length equals 15 residues. Germline V gene lookup returns CDR1 DFQATT and CDR2 SNEGSKA (reference sequence). The CDR3 reads CSAGRASGRVVEQFF.

The chain couples TRBV11-2 to TRBJ2-1; the TCRdb D gene call, TRBD2, has no DNA to confirm it. This CDR3 region has 16 residues. Germline V lookup: CDR1 SGHAT, CDR2 FQNNGV. The CDR3 loop reads CASSRGGGGFSNEQFF. The entire variable domain, with the rest obtained from reference TRBV11-2 and TRBJ2-1, is as follows: EAGVAQSPRYKIIEKRQSVAFWCNPISGHATLYWYQQILGQGPKLLIQFQNNGVVDDSQLPKDRFSAERLKGVDSTLKIQPAKLEDSAVYLCASSRGGGGFSNEQFFGPGTRLTVL.

The chain links TRBV29-1 to TRBJ2-3; TCRdb's D call, TRBD2, is unchecked because there is no DNA. The CDR3 is made up of 13 amino acids. Per the germline V gene, CDR1 is SQVTM and CDR2 is ANQGSEA. The CDR3 loop reads CALGAGSTDTQYF.

CDR3 loop: CASSHMRTVSTDTQYF. This chain joins TRBV6-2 or TRBV6-3 and TRBJ2-3. The germline CDR1 and CDR2 sequences are MNHEY and SVGEGT. This CDR3 contains 16 residues.

This chain joins TRBV5-1 and TRBJ2-2; TCRdb lists TRBD1, though no DNA is available to test this call. Germline V CDR1 and CDR2: SGHRS, YFSETQ. CDR3 length: 13 residues. CDR3: CASSPDRDGELFF.

This rearrangement joins TRBV15 to TRBJ2-7; with no DNA, the TCRdb D assignment of TRBD2 cannot be verified. The V gene's germline CDR1 is LNHNV and CDR2 YYDKDF (reference sequence). This CDR3 is 16 amino acids long. The CDR3 here is CATSRRGTASSYEQYF.

This chain links TRBV5-4 with TRBJ2-6; as DNA is missing, the TRBD1 call by TCRdb cannot be tested. CDR1 and CDR2 (germline): SGHNT, YYREEE (reference sequence). There are 16 residues in the CDR3. The CDR3 spells CASSKQGMAGANVLTF.

This chain links TRBV5-1 with TRBJ2-5; TCRdb's D call, TRBD1, is unchecked because there is no DNA. This CDR3 has 14 residues. The V gene's germline CDR1 is SGHRS and CDR2 YFSETQ. The chain's CDR3 is CASSRRGSGETQYF. Full variable domain (outside the CDR3, taken from reference TRBV5-1 and TRBJ2-5): KAGVTQTPRYLIKTRGQQVTLSCSPISGHRSVSWYQQTPGQGLQFLFEYFSETQRNKGNFPGRFSGRQFSNSRSEMNVSTLELGDSALYLCASSRRGSGETQYFGPGTRLLVL.

The V and J genes are TRBV6-1 and TRBJ2-5. Germline CDR1 reads MNHNS; CDR2 reads SASEGT. The CDR3 covers 13 residues. CDR3 protein: CASSRHSEETQYF.

The chain combines TRBV29-1 with TRBJ2-7; TCRdb selects TRBD2, and the lack of DNA leaves this call unchecked. CDR1 and CDR2 (germline): SQVTM, ANQGSEA. This CDR3 region has 14 residues. This CDR3 is CSVTSGSTTYEQYF.